This T cell receptor (beta chain) was observed in a study of prognosis after radiotherapy for stage I lung cancer. On the study more broadly: Aged about 53 to 85 years, with a median of approximately 71 years, the patients were about a dozen men and roughly six women. Delivery of radiotherapy was by SBRT in 3 to 5 fractions at a biologically effective dose of at least 100 Gy. Distant metastases arose in several patients, median approximately 7 months post-radiotherapy; fewer than 18 had no significant progression.

Multiplex PCR, run in two rounds, amplified TCR beta CDR3 from genomic DNA. During first-round PCR, primers specific to each TRBV and TRBJ gene were used. MiXCR, applied by TCRdb to the multiplex PCR reads, yields one record per CDR3 protein. The sample lists around 63,000 distinct CDR3 sequences, less than 30% occurring once. The authors drew roughly 6.5 milliliters of peripheral blood at each of two time points. The ends lost 7 bases at V and 12 bases at J; junction bases unmatched: 9. The CDR3 spans 12 residues. The germline gives CDR1 WSHSY, CDR2 SAAADI. This clonotype was observed many times. The TCR sequence derives from a donor of 50 years or more with non-small cell lung cancer. The gene calls are TRBV10-2 and TRBJ1-1; 9 bases are a match to TRBD1. The sequencing here drew on PBMCs, taken before or after stereotactic body radiation therapy (not recorded which). The CDR3 is CASNRDREVTFF. The DNA for the CDR3 is TGCGCCAGCAACCGGGACAGGGAGGTTACTTTCTTT.